These T cell receptor beta chains were read from a single sample in a study of regulatory T cells. Sequencing used immunoSEQ multiplex PCR; TCRdb keeps in-frame clones, though not all of them. The data show some 15,000 clones, roughly 88% seen once. The sample consisted of conventional CD4+ T cells sorted from blood. These receptors all stem from a person aged 25 to 39 with CD3G deficiency. Each CDR3 is given with its conserved first and last residue. Fields, in order: clone size, V gene, D gene, J gene, CDR3 DNA, CDR3 protein. The D gene is left open where the match is weak. Size is stated for part of the rows, as once, few or many counts, or as a class when the clone is expanded.

>.|TRBV21-1|.|TRBJ2-2
TGTGCCAGCATGACAAGACAGGGTGGCGGCGGGGAGCTGTTTTTT
CASMTRQGGGGELFF
>.|TRBV5-1|.|TRBJ1-2
TGCGCCAGCAGCTTGGGCACAGGGACTGGCTACACCTTC
CASSLGTGTGYTF
>once|TRBV28|TRBD1|TRBJ1-2
TGTGCCAGCAGTTTATACAGGGGCGGCTACACCTTC
CASSLYRGGYTF
>.|TRBV7-6|.|TRBJ2-3
TGTGCCAGCAGCTTAGGAAGGGCAGCAGATACGCAGTATTTT
CASSLGRAADTQYF
>once|TRBV19|.|TRBJ2-7
TGTGCCAGTAGTTTAAACTTCGGTGGGACCTACGAGCAGTACTTC
CASSLNFGGTYEQYF
>.|TRBV5-1|.|TRBJ2-6
TGCGCCAGCAGCTTCGGAGGGACCTCTGGGGCCAACGTCCTGACTTTC
CASSFGGTSGANVLTF
>.|TRBV5-1|.|TRBJ2-6
TGCGCCAGCAGCTTACAGGGTCTGGGGGCCAACGTCCTGACTTTC
CASSLQGLGANVLTF
>.|TRBV10-2|TRBD1|TRBJ1-1
TGCGCCAGCAAGGGACAGGTCTTCACTGAAGCTTTCTTT
CASKGQVFTEAFF
>.|TRBV5-1|TRBD1|TRBJ2-5
TGCGCCAGCAGCTGGACAGGAGTCGGAGAAGAGACCCAGTACTTC
CASSWTGVGEETQYF
>.|TRBV6-6|TRBD1|TRBJ2-1
TGTGCCAGCAGACGGGGACAGGGCTACAATGAGCAGTTCTTC
CASRRGQGYNEQFF
>.|TRBV28|.|TRBJ1-4
TGTGCCAGCAGGGGGGCGGGCAGACCGGGAGAAAAACTGTTTTTT
CASRGAGRPGEKLFF
>.|TRBV6-1|TRBD1|TRBJ2-4
TGTGCCAGCAGTGAAGCGCCGGACAGGGTGGTGACCAAAAACATTCAGTACTTC
CASSEAPDRVVTKNIQYF
>.|TRBV6-5|.|TRBJ2-7
TGTGCCAGCAGTTACTTAGGAGGGGGCAAGCAGTACTTC
CASSYLGGGKQYF
>once|TRBV28|.|TRBJ2-7
.
CASSTSGQGPYEQYF
>.|TRBV28|.|TRBJ2-7
TGTGCCAGCAGTCCATACCGTAACAGGGTCTACGAGCAGTACTTC
CASSPYRNRVYEQYF
>.|TRBV6-1|.|TRBJ1-1
TGTGCCAGCAGTGAACTATTCGGTGAAGCTTTCTTT
CASSELFGEAFF
>few|TRBV19|.|TRBJ2-1
TGTGCCAGTAGTAAACTCGGGAGATTGAGTGAGCAGTTCTTC
CASSKLGRLSEQFF
>.|TRBV18|.|TRBJ2-7
TGTGCCAGCTCATTCCGGGAAAGCTACGAGCAGTACTTC
CASSFRESYEQYF
>few|TRBV10-3|.|TRBJ1-1
TGTGCCCACCACGGACAGCTGAACACTGAAGCTTTCTTT
CAHHGQLNTEAFF
>.|TRBV5-1|.|TRBJ2-3
TGCGCCAGCAGCTCCGGGGGGCCTAGCACAGATACGCAGTATTTT
CASSSGGPSTDTQYF
>.|TRBV6-6|.|TRBJ1-2
TGTGCCAGCAGTTCACAGGGTAAAGGCTACACCTTC
CASSSQGKGYTF
>.|TRBV28|.|TRBJ2-5
TGTGCCAGCAGCCGCCGGACAGCCCAAGAGACCCAGTACTTC
CASSRRTAQETQYF
>once|TRBV7-2|.|TRBJ2-7
TGTGCCAGCAGCCTCGAAGGGGGCTACGAGCAGTACTTC
CASSLEGGYEQYF
>.|TRBV28|.|TRBJ1-5
TGTGCCAGCAGTCCCTACAAAGATGGGGGGATTGGCAATCAGCCCCAGCATTTT
CASSPYKDGGIGNQPQHF
>.|TRBV28|TRBD1|TRBJ2-7
TGTGCCAGCAGCCAGGCCGCAGGGGGCAATAGGGCCTACGAGCAGTACTTC
CASSQAAGGNRAYEQYF
>.|TRBV7-9|.|TRBJ2-1
TGTGCCAGCAGCTCAAGTCCCAATGAGCAGTTCTTC
CASSSSPNEQFF
>.|TRBV6-1|.|TRBJ1-2
TGTGCCACCGCAAGCGCCCACCGACCTGGCTACACCTTC
CATASAHRPGYTF
>.|TRBV11-2|.|TRBJ2-2
TGTGCCAGCAGCTCACGCTCGGGGAGCGGGGAGCTGTTTTTT
CASSSRSGSGELFF
>once|TRBV7-8|TRBD2|TRBJ2-3
TGTGCCAGCAGCTTATACGGGGGGGCCCGAGATACGCAGTATTTT
CASSLYGGARDTQYF
>.|TRBV28|.|TRBJ2-7
TGTGCCAGCAGTTCTCTCTACGAGCAGTACTTC
CASSSLYEQYF
>.|TRBV7-9|TRBD2|TRBJ2-7
TGTGCCAGCAGCTTAGGACTAGCGGGTTTCGACGAGCAGTACTTC
CASSLGLAGFDEQYF
>.|TRBV6-1|TRBD1|TRBJ2-7
TGTGCCAGCAGATTTGGACAGGGGGGCTACGAGCAGTACTTC
CASRFGQGGYEQYF
>.|TRBV14|.|TRBJ2-3
TGTGCCAGCAGCCAAGATTTATTGAATACGCAGTATTTT
CASSQDLLNTQYF
>once|TRBV6-1|.|TRBJ1-1
TGTGCCAGCAGAACGAAGGGGCACACTGAAGCTTTCTTT
CASRTKGHTEAFF
>.|TRBV6-1|.|TRBJ1-2
TGTGCCAGCAGTGAATGGGGGCATAACTATGGCTACACCTTC
CASSEWGHNYGYTF
>.|TRBV29-1|.|TRBJ2-5
TGCAGCGTTGCGAGGCACCCCCAAGAGACCCAGTACTTC
CSVARHPQETQYF
>.|TRBV6-5|.|TRBJ2-7
TGTGCCAGCAGTGGTCTCCGGGGCTACGAGCAGTACTTC
CASSGLRGYEQYF
>.|TRBV6-1|TRBD1|TRBJ2-7
TGTGCCAGCAGTGAAACGGCCTGGACAGGGGTCTACGAGCAGTACTTC
CASSETAWTGVYEQYF
>.|TRBV6-1|.|TRBJ1-1
TGTGCCAGCCGCCCTACAGTGAACACTGAAGCTTTCTTT
CASRPTVNTEAFF
>once|TRBV7-8|TRBD1|TRBJ2-7
TGTGCCAGCAGCTTAGACGGCAGGGGGCTCGTCGAGCAGTACTTC
CASSLDGRGLVEQYF
>once|TRBV5-1|TRBD2|TRBJ2-5
TGCGCCAGCAGCCCCTTAGGGAGGGGACAAGAGACCCAGTACTTC
CASSPLGRGQETQYF
>.|TRBV6-5|.|TRBJ2-7
TGTGCCAGCAGTTTTCATGGAAGGGACTACGAGCAGTACTTC
CASSFHGRDYEQYF
>.|TRBV28|TRBD1|TRBJ1-1
TGTGCCAGCAGACCATTCCGGGACAGGGGAGACACTGAAGCTTTCTTT
CASRPFRDRGDTEAFF
>.|TRBV7-8|.|TRBJ2-3
TGTGCCAGCAGCCCAGGGGCCAGTCCAGCGTTTGATACGCAGTATTTT
CASSPGASPAFDTQYF
>.|TRBV5-1|.|TRBJ1-6
TGCGCCAGCAGCGAGGGCCTTTTATTGGATTCACCCCTCCACTTT
CASSEGLLLDSPLHF
>.|TRBV29-1|.|TRBJ1-2
TGCAGCGTTGAAGATCCCGACAGCCTCCTTAACTATGGCTACACCTTC
CSVEDPDSLLNYGYTF
>.|TRBV28|TRBD1|TRBJ1-3
TGTGCCAGCAGCCCTACAGGGGGCCGCTCTGGAAACACCATATATTTT
CASSPTGGRSGNTIYF
>.|TRBV6-6|TRBD1|TRBJ2-7
TGTGCCAGCAGTCGGGACAGGGGGGGAGTCTACGAGCAGTACTTC
CASSRDRGGVYEQYF
>once|TRBV6-6|.|TRBJ1-2
TGTGCCAGCGCCGACAGGTTCTATGGCTACACCTTC
CASADRFYGYTF
>.|TRBV28|TRBD1|TRBJ2-5
TGTGCCAGCGGGACAGGGCGAATGGGGACCCAGTACTTC
CASGTGRMGTQYF
>.|TRBV4-1|.|TRBJ1-1
TGCGCCAGCAGCCAAGAACCGCGGGGAGGGATGAACACTGAAGCTTTCTTT
CASSQEPRGGMNTEAFF
>.|TRBV7-8|.|TRBJ2-2
TGTGCCAGCAGCTTAGATCCAGGGGTACTCGGGGAGCTGTTTTTT
CASSLDPGVLGELFF
>.|TRBV7-2|TRBD1|TRBJ1-1
TGTGCCAGCAGCTTAGTTGGCAGGGGGGGTTCTGAAGCTTTCTTT
CASSLVGRGGSEAFF
>few|TRBV28|TRBD1|TRBJ1-1
TGTGCCAGCAGTAGACAGGGGCCGAACACTGAAGCTTTCTTT
CASSRQGPNTEAFF
>few|TRBV6-1|.|TRBJ1-5
TGTGCCAGCAGTGAAGCCCAGGGCATTCAGCCCCAGCATTTT
CASSEAQGIQPQHF
>.|TRBV27|TRBD1|TRBJ2-6
TGTGCCTCCGGTAGGACAGGGGTCCTCTCTGGGGCCAACGTCCTGACTTTC
CASGRTGVLSGANVLTF
>.|TRBV6-1|.|TRBJ1-5
TGTGCCAGCACGAATTCCCGGGATCAGCCCCAGCATTTT
CASTNSRDQPQHF
>.|TRBV6-5|.|TRBJ2-7
TGTGCCAGCAGTGAACGAGGGACTCTATACGAGCAGTACTTC
CASSERGTLYEQYF
>.|TRBV6-6|.|TRBJ2-7
TGTGCCAGCAGCTCAGGTTGGGGGTACGAGCAGTACTTC
CASSSGWGYEQYF